This entry is about one T cell receptor (beta chain). The target antigen is unknown. Generated by immunoSEQ multiplex PCR, the TCRdb table keeps only in-frame clones and is missing some. The sample gives 8,000 to 10,000 clones, over 95% of which show up once; less than 0.35% is in the top ten. These data belong to a study of T cells after posttransplantation cyclophosphamide. Study observations and caveats: TRB overlap between skin or GI tissue T cells and blood was limited. Recipient CMV seropositivity and CMV reactivation strongly tracked TRB clonality.

The trim removed 4 bases at V and 4 bases at J, leaving 10 bases unmatched. CDR1 MGHDK and CDR2 SYGVNS come from the germline V gene. This CDR3 contains 16 residues. The related graft donor's blood sample was taken on the day of bone marrow donation. The naive gate required viable CD3+CD4+ or CD3+CD8+ cells with CCR7+CD45RA+CD45RO-CD95-CD27+CD28+ phenotype. Sample: naive CD8+ T cells sorted from PBMCs. This receptor was obtained from a man aged 50 to 59 in good health, CMV-negative, and a related stem cell transplant donor. The chain has TRBV25-1 and TRBJ1-2; TRBD1 matches 9 bases. The CDR3 protein is CASSGNRDRDGYGYTF. The CDR3 region has the DNA TGTGCCAGCAGTGGAAATCGGGACAGGGACGGCTATGGCTACACCTTC.